This entry features one T cell receptor (beta chain) sequence. What it binds is not known. The same CDR3 can be traced to other DNA sequences in this sample. This sample stems from a study of brain T cells in children with intractable seizures. Sequencing was limited to surgery cases with top T cell transcript signatures in brain tissue. Overall study findings and caveats: Clones missing pre-surgery may reflect undersampling of that blood sample.

The CDR3 covers 13 residues. J gave up 10 bases and V 3 bases, and 5 bases lay outside the gene matches. Per germline, CDR1 LNHNV and CDR2 YYDKDF (reference sequence). Sequencing used immunoSEQ multiplex PCR; TCRdb keeps in-frame clones, though not all of them. The table includes around 10,000 clones, 65% to 70% detected once. J is TRBJ2-2 and V is TRBV15; 7 bases agree with TRBD2. The starting material was resected brain tissue, obtained at surgery. The clonotype comes from a girl aged 2 to 9 with tuberous sclerosis and intractable seizures. The CDR3 DNA reads as TGTGCCACCAGCAGGTATACTAGCGAGGAGCTGTTTTTT. Encoded protein: CATSRYTSEELFF.